These 24 T cell receptor beta chains were all obtained from the same sample, sequenced in a study of glioma-infiltrating T cells. The iRepertoire nested amplicon-rescue multiplex PCR amplified TCR alpha and beta CDR3s from RNA. TCRdb redid the calling of the multiplex PCR reads with MiXCR, one entry per CDR3 protein. Of approximately 89,000 distinct CDR3 sequences in the sample, 23% were seen once. Sequenced input: glioma tissue, nonneoplastic brain tissue, or PBMCs (not recorded which). The source of these receptors is a human donor with low-grade glioma or glioblastoma, undergoing nonglioma brain surgery, or in good health (not recorded which).

This clonotype occurred many times. The CDR3 coding sequence is TGTGCCAGCAGTAATCGGGACAAGTACAATCAGCCCCAGCATTTT. This codes for CASSNRDKYNQPQHF. The V call is TRBV2, the J call TRBJ1-5; maybe TRBD1 (6 bases). The germline gives CDR1 SNHLY, CDR2 FYNNEI. The V gene lost 5 bases and the J gene lost 3 bases, with 14 bases spanning the gap. The length of the CDR3 is 15 residues.

V is TRBV12-3 or TRBV12-4 and J is TRBJ2-1; 9 bases are a match to TRBD2. This CDR3 is built from 17 residues. Trimming at V came to 6 bases and at J to 0 bases, leaving 9 bases not matched to a gene. The CDR3 bases are TGTGCCAGCAGCGGGGGGCTAGCGGGGATCTCCTACAATGAGCAGTTCTTC. It specifies CASSGGLAGISYNEQFF.

This clonotype appeared a single time. It may be a read error: a sequence one base away is much more abundant. This likely comes from a read error, as the CDR3 has no conserved phenylalanine or tryptophan at its end. This chain uses TRBV19 with TRBJ1-2, with a possible D match to TRBD1 (6 bases). Germline V gives CDR1 LNHDA, CDR2 SQIVND (reference sequence). Deletions cut 5 bases from V and 1 base from J, with 14 bases between. The CDR3 runs to 15 residues. This CDR3 is CASSPSGQSNYGYTL. The CDR3 region has the DNA TGTGCCAGTAGTCCCTCCGGACAGAGTAACTATGGCTACACCCTC.

With respect to this clonotype: A much bigger clone sits one base away, suggesting this may be a read error. J is TRBJ1-5 and V is TRBV12-3 or TRBV12-4; D gene unclear. With 2 bases removed from V and 5 bases from J, the gap between germline ends came to 7 bases. The CDR3 is 13 residues long. CDR3 bases: TGTGCCAGCAGTTTAACAGATCATCAGCCCCAGCATTTT. This codes for CASSLTDHQPQHF.

In this sample, this clonotype turned up many times. The chain carries TRBV2 and TRBJ1-2; D might be TRBD1 (6 bases). The CDR3 is made up of 14 amino acids. The V and J ends lost 7 bases and 6 bases respectively, with 18 bases between them. Germline V lookup: CDR1 SNHLY, CDR2 FYNNEI. In DNA, the CDR3 is TGTGCCAGCAAAGAGGAGACAGGAGGAAATGGCTACACCTTC. Its protein product is CASKEETGGNGYTF.

This clonotype was detected a few times. The gene calls are TRBV18 and TRBJ2-5; TRBD2 matches 9 bases. This CDR3 is 15 amino acids long. Germline values: CDR1 KGHSH, CDR2 LQKENI. Trimming removed 6 bases from V and 2 bases from J; junction bases left unmatched: 7. The CDR3 DNA is TGTGCCAGCTCCCCCTCTAGCGGGGCTCAAGAGACCCAGTACTTC. Translating it yields CASSPSSGAQETQYF.

This clonotype appeared a single time. A read error may account for a junction end that differs from germline. The rearrangement links TRBV19 to TRBJ1-2; the D is unclear. The CDR3 extends over 15 amino acids. The germline gives CDR1 LNHDA, CDR2 SQIVND (reference sequence). CDR3 sequence: CASSDVRPPNYGYIF. CDR3 nucleotides: TGTGCCAGTAGCGACGTGCGACCACCTAACTATGGCTACATCTTC.

The genes are TRBV29-1 and TRBJ2-3, with 7 bases fitting TRBD1. The CDR3 runs to 13 residues. V lost 6 bases to trimming and J lost 2 bases; unmatched junction nucleotides: 5. The germline CDR1 and CDR2 sequences are SQVTM and ANQGSEA. CDR3 coding DNA: TGCAGCGTCGACGGACAGGTCACAGATACGCAGTATTTT. Its protein is CSVDGQVTDTQYF.

The sample holds many counts of this clonotype. This chain joins TRBV7-2 and TRBJ1-6, with 7 bases matching TRBD1. With 3 bases clipped from V and 15 bases from J, the junction kept 8 bases outside the gene matches. CDR1 and CDR2 from the germline V gene are SGHTA and FQGNSA. The CDR3 is made up of 13 amino acids. This CDR3 reads CASSLRQGGLLHF. DNA for the CDR3: TGTGCCAGCAGCTTGAGACAGGGCGGACTCCTCCACTTT. Together with reference TRBV7-2 and TRBJ1-6, the CDR3 gives the full variable domain: GAGVSQSPSNKVTEKGKDVELRCDPISGHTALYWYRQSLGQGLEFLIYFQGNSAPDKSGLPSDRFSAERTGGSVSTLTIQRTQQEDSAVYLCASSLRQGGLLHFGNGTRLTVT.

The V call is TRBV12-3 or TRBV12-4, the J call TRBJ2-1, with 7 bases aligning to TRBD1. Unmatched junction bases numbered 17, after V lost 5 bases and J lost 4 bases. The CDR3 extends over 18 amino acids. DNA of the CDR3: TGTGCCAGCAGTCCACACTCGTACAGGGGTGGGTATTACAATGAGCAGTTCTTC. Translated: CASSPHSYRGGYYNEQFF.

This clonotype was counted ten times or more. The rearrangement links TRBV10-3 to TRBJ2-5; 7 positions match TRBD2. Per the germline V gene, CDR1 is ENHRY and CDR2 is SYGVKD. The length of the CDR3 is 14 residues. V was clipped by 8 bases and J by 3 bases; unmatched bases: 9. The chain's CDR3 is CAIGRGRGEETQYF. DNA for the CDR3: TGTGCCATCGGACGCGGGAGAGGGGAAGAGACCCAGTACTTC.

Concerning this clonotype itself: A much larger clone sits a single nucleotide away, making a read error possible. The chain couples TRBV12-3 or TRBV12-4 to TRBJ1-5, with D possibly being TRBD1 (5 bases). V was pared by 6 bases and J by 0 bases, with 9 bases between. This CDR3 has 14 amino acids. Written as DNA, the CDR3 is TGTGCCAGCAGCCGACAGTATAGCAATCAGCCCCAGCATTTT. Protein: CASSRQYSNQPQHF.

Concerning this clonotype itself: A much larger clone differs by one base, so this may be a read error. The genes are TRBV12-3 or TRBV12-4 and TRBJ1-1; D unclear. The CDR3 length is 11 residues. V lost 5 bases to trimming and J lost 5 bases, with 6 bases between them. The CDR3 DNA sequence: TGTGCCAGCAGTCTCGAAACTGAAGCTTTCTTT. Translation: CASSLETEAFF.

V is TRBV12-3 or TRBV12-4 and J is TRBJ2-3; 10 bases fit TRBD1. V was clipped by 6 bases and J by 5 bases; unmatched bases: 5. The CDR3 runs 14 residues. Here the CDR3 DNA reads TGTGCCAGCAGCCCGGACAGGGGGGGAGATACGCAGTATTTT. This sequence encodes CASSPDRGGDTQYF.

About this clonotype: This may stem from a read error, because a much larger clone lies one nucleotide away. This chain uses TRBV29-1 with TRBJ1-5; D is perhaps TRBD1 (5 bases). The CDR3 runs to 14 residues. V was pared by 7 bases and J by 6 bases, with 19 bases between. Germline loops: CDR1 SQVTM, CDR2 ANQGSEA. The chain's CDR3 is CSGATGPTGQPQHF. The CDR3 DNA reads TGCAGCGGGGCAACAGGTCCGACGGGTCAGCCCCAGCATTTT.

The J gene is TRBJ2-6, the V gene TRBV6-2 or TRBV6-3, with D possibly TRBD1 on 6 matching bases. Germline V gene data show CDR1 as MNHEY and CDR2 as SVGEGT. The V end lost 7 bases, the J end lost 3 bases, and 13 bases lay between the germline ends. The CDR3 is 15 residues long. In DNA, the CDR3 is TGTGCCAGCACCAAGGACAGATATGGGGCCAACGTCCTGACTTTC. It yields the protein CASTKDRYGANVLTF.

This clonotype was seen many times. The chain recombines TRBV12-3 or TRBV12-4 with TRBJ2-5, with a possible D match to TRBD2 (5 bases). Trimming removed 6 bases from V and 2 bases from J, with 10 bases in between. This CDR3 is 13 amino acids long. In DNA, the CDR3 is TGTGCCAGCAGGGGGAGCACTCAAGAGACCCAGTACTTC. The encoded protein is CASRGSTQETQYF.

Points on this clonotype: The junction and the germline gene differ at one end; a read error may be behind it. The CDR3 DNA follows: TGTGGCAGCAGGGACTTAGCCCTCAGGGCAGATACGCAGTATTTT. It specifies CGSRDLALRADTQYF. The chain links TRBV6-2 or TRBV6-3 to TRBJ2-3; a weak D match, TRBD2 (6 bases). This CDR3 region has 15 residues. In germline, CDR1 is MNHEY, CDR2 SVGEGT.

This clonotype was picked up many times. Its ends do not fully match the called genes, so a read error is possible. This chain links TRBV2 with TRBJ1-4, with unresolved D. The CDR3 totals 12 residues. CDR1 is SNHLY, CDR2 FYNNEI, per germline. The CDR3 sequence: CASREDLGKLFF. As DNA, the CDR3 is TGTGCCAGCAGGGAAGACTTGGGAAAACTGTTTTTT. Full variable domain (rest looked up from reference TRBV2 and TRBJ1-4): EPEVTQTPSHQVTQMGQEVILRCVPISNHLYFYWYRQILGQKVEFLVSFYNNEISEKSEIFDDQFSVERPDGSNFTLKIRSTKLEDSAMYFCASREDLGKLFFGSGTQLSVL.

This clonotype was counted ten times or more. The V and J genes are TRBV6-1 and TRBJ2-6, with 8 bases matching TRBD1. There are 17 residues in the CDR3. V trimming: 7 bases; J trimming: 0 bases; junction bases outside the gene matches: 8. The V gene's germline CDR1 is MNHNS and CDR2 SASEGT. The CDR3 is CASTQGQVDSGANVLTF. Here the CDR3 DNA reads TGTGCCAGCACCCAGGGACAGGTGGACTCTGGGGCCAACGTCCTGACTTTC.

This clonotype was found many times. The chain combines TRBV2 with TRBJ2-5; D is perhaps TRBD1 (6 bases). Per germline, CDR1 SNHLY and CDR2 FYNNEI. CDR3 length: 14 residues. Between the trimmed V and J ends, which lost 5 bases and 4 bases, there was a span of 14 bases. CDR3: CASSRQQGTETQYF. The CDR3 DNA is TGTGCCAGCAGTCGTCAACAGGGTACAGAGACCCAGTACTTC.

The J gene is TRBJ2-5, the V gene TRBV7-2; no firm D call. CDR1 and CDR2 (germline): SGHTA, FQGNSA. The ends were cut back, 2 bases at V and 2 bases at J, with 15 bases in the middle. The CDR3 sequence is 16 residues long. The CDR3 spells CASSLSFGRRQETQYF. CDR3 nucleotides: TGTGCCAGCAGCTTATCTTTCGGCCGGCGGCAAGAGACCCAGTACTTC.

The V call is TRBV2, the J call TRBJ1-3, with 10 bases lining up with TRBD1. Germline V lookup: CDR1 SNHLY, CDR2 FYNNEI. Trimming took 7 bases from V and 3 from J; bases not matched to a gene: 12. This CDR3 spans 17 amino acids. CDR3 in DNA: TGTGCCAGCATGAACCGGGACAGGGGTAGAAGTGGAAACACCATATATTTT. This codes for CASMNRDRGRSGNTIYF.

As for this clonotype: This could be a read error, since a much larger clone is one nucleotide away. No conserved phenylalanine or tryptophan is present at the end of the CDR3, so a read error is the likely explanation. The V and J genes are TRBV7-2 and TRBJ2-7; 7 bases line up with TRBD2. V lost 5 bases and J lost 3; bases outside the gene matches: 7. The CDR3 extends over 14 amino acids. Germline lookup yields CDR1 SGHTA and CDR2 FQGNSA. Here the CDR3 DNA reads TGTGCCAGCAGCGGCGGGAGTATGATCTACGAGCAGTACATC. It encodes CASSGGSMIYEQYI.